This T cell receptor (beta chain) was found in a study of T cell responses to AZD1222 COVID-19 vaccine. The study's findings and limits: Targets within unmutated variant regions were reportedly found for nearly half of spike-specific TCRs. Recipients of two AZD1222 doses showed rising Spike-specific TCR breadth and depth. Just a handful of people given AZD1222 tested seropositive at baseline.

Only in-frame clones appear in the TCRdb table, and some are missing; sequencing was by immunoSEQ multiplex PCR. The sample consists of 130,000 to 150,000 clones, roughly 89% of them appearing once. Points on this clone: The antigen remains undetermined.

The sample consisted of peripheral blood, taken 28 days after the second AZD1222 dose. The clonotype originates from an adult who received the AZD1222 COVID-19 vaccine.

DNA for the CDR3: TGTGCCAGCAGTCCCCCATCCGGGGCCTTAACCTACGAGCAGTACTTC. Amino acids: CASSPPSGALTYEQYF. The chain is built from TRBV6-2 or TRBV6-3 and TRBJ2-7; D is tentatively TRBD1 or TRBD2 (5 bases each). The CDR3 has 16 residues. The germline CDR1 and CDR2 sequences are MNHEY and SVGEGT. V lost 5 bases, J lost 2 bases, and 19 bases lay in between.